This T cell receptor (beta chain) was captured by sequencing in a study of T cell responses to AZD1222 COVID-19 vaccine. TCRdb's copy holds only in-frame clones and misses some; the assay was immunoSEQ multiplex PCR. The table lists approximately 94,000 clones, 80% to 90% of them singletons, with more than 15% in the top ten. From germline, CDR1 is LGHNA and CDR2 YNFKEQ. CDR3 length: 14 residues. V was pared by 0 bases and J by 4 bases, with 9 bases between. The source was peripheral blood, collected on day 0 of AZD1222 vaccination. The TCR sequence derives from an adult in good health. This chain connects TRBV4-2 to TRBJ1-1; D is unresolved. In nucleotides, the CDR3 is TGTGCCAGCAGCCAAGAGTACGTAAGCACTGAAGCTTTCTTT. It yields the protein CASSQEYVSTEAFF.